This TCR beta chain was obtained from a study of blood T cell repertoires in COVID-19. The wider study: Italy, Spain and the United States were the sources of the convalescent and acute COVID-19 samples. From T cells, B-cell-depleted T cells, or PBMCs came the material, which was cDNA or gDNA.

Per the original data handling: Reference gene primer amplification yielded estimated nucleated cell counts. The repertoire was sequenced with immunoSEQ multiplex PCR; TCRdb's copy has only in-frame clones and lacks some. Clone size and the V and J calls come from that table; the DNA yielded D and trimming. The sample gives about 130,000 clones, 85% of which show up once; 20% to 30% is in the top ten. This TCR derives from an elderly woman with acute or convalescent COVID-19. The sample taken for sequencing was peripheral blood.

The CDR3 loop is CASSTTGASYNEQFF. Here the CDR3 DNA reads TGTGCCAGCAGCACAACAGGGGCGTCCTACAATGAGCAGTTCTTC. This chain connects TRBV5-4 to TRBJ2-1; TRBD1 matches at 7 bases. Trimming took 4 bases from V and 1 from J; bases not matched to a gene: 5. Germline V gene data show CDR1 as SGHNT and CDR2 as YYREEE (reference sequence). The length of the CDR3 is 15 residues. Filled out from reference TRBV5-4 and TRBJ2-1, the complete variable domain reads ETGVTQSPTHLIKTRGQQVTLRCSSQSGHNTVSWYQQALGQGPQFIFQYYREEENGRGNFPPRFSGLQFPNYSSELNVNALELDDSALYLCASSTTGASYNEQFFGPGTRLTVL.